One sample yielded the 16 T cell receptor beta chains listed below, sequenced in a study of blood T cell repertoires in COVID-19. Data came from immunoSEQ multiplex PCR; TCRdb stores just in-frame clones and leaves some out. The profile shows over 65,000 clones, around 88% of them singletons. The sequenced sample was peripheral blood. The origin of the receptors is a human donor in a cohort sampled during active COVID-19.

The rearrangement links TRBV2 to TRBJ2-3; 7 bases map to TRBD1. The length of the CDR3 is 15 residues. The germline V gene has CDR1 SNHLY and CDR2 FYNNEI. J gave up 0 bases and V 5 bases, and 5 bases lay outside the gene matches. DNA of the CDR3: TGTGCCAGCAGTCCCACAGGGGTGAGCACAGATACGCAGTATTTT. It is translated as CASSPTGVSTDTQYF.

The chain uses TRBV2 and TRBJ1-1; no firm D call. Trimming took off 3 bases at V and 4 bases at J, with 12 bases between the two ends. The germline CDR1 and CDR2 sequences are SNHLY and FYNNEI. There are 14 residues in the CDR3. For the CDR3, the DNA is TGTGCCAGCAGTGAGCGACAAATGTTCACTGAAGCTTTCTTT. Translating it yields CASSERQMFTEAFF.

V is TRBV5-6 and J is TRBJ2-5; D is possibly TRBD2 (6 bases). Trimming cost V 0 bases and J 2 bases, with 11 bases left between them. The CDR3 sequence is 15 residues long. CDR1 is SGHDT, CDR2 YYEEEE, per germline. The CDR3 here is CASSLALAPQETQYF. The DNA of the CDR3 is TGTGCCAGCAGCTTGGCCCTAGCGCCACAAGAGACCCAGTACTTC.

V usage is TRBV18 and J usage is TRBJ1-1, with D uncertain. The CDR3 has 16 residues. Trimming left V 2 bases short and J 2 bases short, with 15 bases between. Germline CDR1 reads KGHSH; CDR2 reads LQKENI. The CDR3 region has the DNA TGTGCCAGCTCACCAACCCCCCAGGTTTATAACACTGAAGCTTTCTTT. As protein: CASSPTPQVYNTEAFF.

The chain uses TRBV4-2 and TRBJ1-4; TRBD1 might be the D (6 bases). V lost 6 bases to trimming and J lost 6 bases, with 14 bases between them. CDR3 length: 14 amino acids. Germline loops: CDR1 LGHNA, CDR2 YNFKEQ. In DNA form, the CDR3 reads TGTGCCAGCAGTAGGGGGGGGACCGATGAAAAACTGTTTTTT. This sequence encodes CASSRGGTDEKLFF.

The chain combines TRBV5-4 with TRBJ2-1; D possibly corresponds to TRBD1 (6 bases). From germline, CDR1 is SGHNT and CDR2 YYREEE (reference sequence). V was cut by 0 bases and J by 12 bases, with 7 bases left in between. The CDR3 extends over 11 amino acids. CDR3 nucleotide sequence: TGTGCCAGCAGCTTGGAGGGGGTGCAGTTCTTC. As protein: CASSLEGVQFF.

The chain employs TRBV6-1 and TRBJ1-5; tentative D call: TRBD1 (6 bases). The CDR3 runs 18 residues. Germline V gives CDR1 MNHNS, CDR2 SASEGT. Trimming removed 2 bases from V and 1 base from J, with 18 bases in between. CDR3 coding DNA: TGTGCCAGCAGTGAAACGGGCTGGGGGCGAAGGAGCAATCAGCCCCAGCATTTT. This codes for CASSETGWGRRSNQPQHF.

V is TRBV11-2 and J is TRBJ2-7, with TRBD1 as a possible D gene (6 bases). The CDR3 extends over 16 amino acids. Looked up from germline, CDR1 is SGHAT and CDR2 is FQNNGV. V lost 5 bases to trimming and J lost 0 bases, with 17 bases between them. The CDR3 DNA sequence: TGTGCCAGCAGCCCCTACCCACAGGGTAGCTCCTACGAGCAGTACTTC. Translation gives CASSPYPQGSSYEQYF.

The chain has TRBV6-4 and TRBJ2-3; 9 nucleotides line up with TRBD1. This CDR3 has 17 residues. V shed 4 bases and J 0 bases; nucleotides not matched to a gene: 8. Looked up from germline, CDR1 is MRHNA and CDR2 is SNTAGT. CDR3 sequence: CASSGGDRVASTDTQYF. The CDR3 DNA reads as TGTGCCAGCAGTGGTGGGGACAGGGTAGCTAGCACAGATACGCAGTATTTT.

The gene calls are TRBV18 and TRBJ2-1; 8 bases agree with TRBD2. CDR1 and CDR2 (germline): KGHSH, LQKENI. Trimming at V came to 1 base and at J to 4 bases, leaving 6 bases not matched to a gene. The length of the CDR3 is 16 residues. The CDR3 DNA reads as TGTGCCAGCTCACCACGCCTAGCGGGTGCGTACAATGAGCAGTTCTTC. Translated, it gives CASSPRLAGAYNEQFF.

The V gene is TRBV25-1, the J gene TRBJ2-5; 9 nucleotides line up with TRBD1. The CDR3 consists of 13 residues. Germline V gene sequence: CDR1 MGHDK, CDR2 SYGVNS. V lost 6 bases and J lost 5; bases outside the gene matches: 4. The CDR3 region has the DNA TGTGCCAGCAGGTTACAGGGGGCTGAGACCCAGTACTTC. This codes for CASRLQGAETQYF.

The chain links TRBV3-1 (or the pseudogene TRBV3-2) to TRBJ1-2, with 9 bases matching TRBD1. Trimming cost V 11 bases and J 8 bases; bases outside gene matches: 9. The CDR3 runs 12 residues. Germline lookup yields CDR1 LGHDT and CDR2 YNNKEL (reference sequence). The CDR3 DNA reads as TGTGCCGTCTCACAGGGGGCGCGGGGCTACACCTTC. Translating it yields CAVSQGARGYTF.

The chain links TRBV15 to TRBJ1-5; no clear D. Between the trimmed V and J ends, which lost 0 bases and 6 bases, there was a span of 6 bases. CDR1 is LNHNV and CDR2 is YYDKDF in the germline V gene (reference sequence). The CDR3 sequence is 13 residues long. The CDR3: CATSRDPSQPQHF. For the CDR3, the DNA is TGTGCCACCAGCAGAGATCCGAGTCAGCCCCAGCATTTT.

The rearrangement uses TRBV21-1 and TRBJ1-6; the D call in the table, TRBD1, was not verified against the DNA. TRBV21-1 is an annotated pseudogene. The CDR3 runs to 15 residues. CDR3: CASSKAPGYNSPLHF. CDR3 in DNA: TGTGCCAGCAGCAAAGCGCCAGGGTATAATTCACCCCTCCACTTT.

The DNA for the CDR3 is TGTGCCAGTAGTTTCGATAGCGGGGTAAGGTCCGGGGAGCTGTTTTTT. Protein: CASSFDSGVRSGELFF. J is TRBJ2-2 and V is TRBV19; 8 nucleotides match TRBD2. The germline CDR1 and CDR2 sequences are LNHDA and SQIVND (reference sequence). V shed 5 bases, J shed 6 bases, and the junction held 11 bases outside the gene matches. The CDR3 length is 16 residues.

The chain has TRBV7-2 and TRBJ1-2; weak D call: TRBD1 (6 bases). The CDR3 runs to 14 residues. Germline assignment: CDR1 SGHTA and CDR2 FQGNSA. The V end lost 7 bases, the J end lost 7 bases, and 19 bases lay between the germline ends. CDR3 protein: CASNSGAGTVGYTF. The CDR3 DNA reads TGTGCCAGCAATTCAGGGGCAGGGACGGTTGGCTACACCTTC.